A single sample is the source of the 29 T cell receptor beta chains below, sequenced in a study of T cell responses to AZD1222 COVID-19 vaccine. Only in-frame clones appear in the TCRdb table, and some are missing; sequencing was by immunoSEQ multiplex PCR. The table lists roughly 190,000 clones, approximately 90% of them singletons. This specimen consisted of peripheral blood, obtained 28 days after the second AZD1222 dose. These receptors all stem from an adult who received the AZD1222 COVID-19 vaccine.

The chain couples TRBV5-1 to TRBJ2-3; TRBD1 aligns across 9 bases. This CDR3 comprises 16 residues. The ends lost 0 bases at V and 2 bases at J; junction bases unmatched: 4. Per the germline V gene, CDR1 is SGHRS and CDR2 is YFSETQ. Here the CDR3 DNA reads TGCGCCAGCAGCTTGGGGGGACAGGGTGACACAGATACGCAGTATTTT. Residues: CASSLGGQGDTDTQYF.

A word on this clone: One junction end disagrees with the germline gene, perhaps due to a read error. The chain links TRBV12-3 or TRBV12-4 to TRBJ1-2, with D uncertain. The CDR3 loop spans 13 amino acids. The CDR3 DNA sequence: TGTGCCAGCAGTCGGGCAGATAACCATGGCTACACCTTC. Translating gives CASSRADNHGYTF.

The CDR3 DNA reads TGCGCCAGCAGCTTGAGTGCGGGAGGAAACACTGAAGCTTTCTTT. Translated: CASSLSAGGNTEAFF. V and J are TRBV5-1 and TRBJ1-1; D call uncertain. V lost 1 base and J lost 2, with 12 bases in between. CDR1 is SGHRS, CDR2 YFSETQ, per germline. The CDR3 spans 15 residues.

The chain couples TRBV10-3 to TRBJ2-3; no reliable D call. The V and J ends lost 0 bases and 5 bases respectively, with 6 bases between them. The CDR3 runs 13 residues. Germline loops: CDR1 ENHRY, CDR2 SYGVKD. This chain's CDR3 is CAISESSVDTQYF. The CDR3 coding sequence is TGTGCCATCAGTGAGTCGTCGGTAGATACGCAGTATTTT.

The J gene is TRBJ2-1, the V gene TRBV19, with TRBD2 identical over 9 bases. Germline V lookup: CDR1 LNHDA, CDR2 SQIVND (reference sequence). With 6 bases clipped from V and 0 bases from J, the junction kept 3 bases outside the gene matches. The length of the CDR3 is 15 residues. DNA for the CDR3: TGTGCCAGTAGCCTTAGCGGGAGCTCCTACAATGAGCAGTTCTTC. It codes for CASSLSGSSYNEQFF.

This chain connects TRBV6-2 or TRBV6-3 to TRBJ2-5, with TRBD2 matching 15 bases. Trimming cost V 5 bases and J 3 bases; bases outside gene matches: 4. Per the germline V gene, CDR1 is MNHEY and CDR2 is SVGEGT. This CDR3 region has 16 residues. For the CDR3, the DNA is TGTGCCAGCAGTCAGGGACTAGCGGGGGGAAAAGAGACCCAGTACTTC. This codes for CASSQGLAGGKETQYF.

The rearrangement uses TRBV5-1 and TRBJ1-3, with D tentatively TRBD1 (5 bases). Germline CDR1 SGHRS, CDR2 YFSETQ. The CDR3 is made up of 17 amino acids. V shed 1 base and J shed 0 bases, with 14 bases lying between them. The DNA of the CDR3 is TGCGCCAGCAGCTTGCGACTTGGGGCCGACTCTGGAAACACCATATATTTT. It specifies CASSLRLGADSGNTIYF.

The chain is built from TRBV30 and TRBJ1-2, with D unresolved. This CDR3 spans 13 amino acids. CDR1 and CDR2 from the germline V gene are GTSNPN and SVGIG (reference sequence). V lost 0 bases and J lost 8, with 13 bases in between. The CDR3 DNA reads as TGTGCCTGGAGTGTATCCGACTTGGGAGGCTACACCTTC. Translating it yields CAWSVSDLGGYTF.

The V call is TRBV20-1, the J call TRBJ2-2, with D unclear. Trimming removed 3 bases at V and 6 bases at J, with 5 bases between. Germline CDR1 DFQATT, CDR2 SNEGSKA (reference sequence). This CDR3 comprises 11 residues. The CDR3 here is CSASVPGELFF. CDR3 DNA sequence: TGCAGTGCTAGCGTACCCGGGGAGCTGTTTTTT.

The chain couples TRBV30 to TRBJ2-1, with 10 bases aligning to TRBD1. Germline CDR1 and CDR2: GTSNPN and SVGIG (reference sequence). Trimming removed 5 bases from V and 2 bases from J; junction bases left unmatched: 3. This CDR3 spans 14 amino acids. CDR3 bases: TGTGCCTGGGGGACAGGGGAGGCCTACAATGAGCAGTTCTTC. This gives the protein CAWGTGEAYNEQFF.

The gene calls are TRBV30 and TRBJ1-6; possibly TRBD1 for D (5 bases). CDR1 and CDR2 from the germline V gene are GTSNPN and SVGIG (reference sequence). This CDR3 spans 13 amino acids. V was clipped by 0 bases and J by 9 bases, with 9 bases between them. CDR3 amino acids: CAWSVTGGSPLHF. As DNA, the CDR3 is TGTGCCTGGAGTGTGACGGGGGGTTCACCCCTCCACTTT.

This clone occurred once. The V and J genes are TRBV5-5 and TRBJ2-7; 7 positions agree with TRBD2. Unmatched junction bases numbered 8, after V lost 3 bases and J lost 2 bases. Germline lookup yields CDR1 SGHKS and CDR2 YYEKEE (reference sequence). The CDR3 loop spans 15 amino acids. The CDR3 loop reads CASSSGRLAPYEQYF. CDR3 sequence (DNA): TGTGCCAGCAGCTCGGGCCGACTAGCCCCCTACGAGCAGTACTTC.

In nucleotides, the CDR3 is TGTGCCAGCAGCTTTAACCCGGCTCAAGATACGCAGTATTTT. Translating it yields CASSFNPAQDTQYF. The chain combines TRBV7-3 with TRBJ2-3; no definite D call. The CDR3 is 14 amino acids. Germline V CDR1 and CDR2: SGHTA, FQGTGA. Trimming removed 3 bases at V and 5 bases at J, with 12 bases between.

This clone is a singleton in its sample. This chain joins TRBV5-4 and TRBJ2-1; TRBD1 matches at 12 bases. With V trimmed by 2 bases and J by 4 bases, 10 bases remained unmatched. From germline, CDR1 is SGHNT and CDR2 YYREEE (reference sequence). CDR3 length: 18 residues. CDR3 region: CASSLGMGTGGEYNEQFF. In DNA, the CDR3 is TGTGCCAGCAGCTTAGGGATGGGGACAGGGGGCGAGTACAATGAGCAGTTCTTC.

V gene TRBV28 combines with J gene TRBJ1-5; D possibly corresponds to TRBD1 (5 bases). V was shortened by 2 bases and J by 5 bases, with 7 bases between the two germline ends. The germline CDR1 and CDR2 sequences are MDHEN and SYDVKM. The CDR3 consists of 13 residues. The CDR3 DNA sequence: TGTGCCAGCAGTTTAGGGGACTATCAGCCCCAGCATTTT. Translation gives CASSLGDYQPQHF.

The V and J genes are TRBV6-2 or TRBV6-3 and TRBJ2-3; no firm D call. With 0 bases removed from V and 1 base from J, the gap between germline ends came to 14 bases. This CDR3 spans 17 amino acids. Per germline, CDR1 MNHEY and CDR2 SVGEGT. The CDR3 DNA follows: TGTGCCAGCAGTTACTCGTTAAGGGTCTTTGGCACAGATACGCAGTATTTT. The encoded protein is CASSYSLRVFGTDTQYF.

J is TRBJ2-2 and V is TRBV4-1, with a weak D call TRBD2 (5 bases). The germline gives CDR1 MGHRA, CDR2 YSYEKL. V was trimmed by 3 bases and J by 4 bases, leaving 15 bases between them. The CDR3 has 16 residues. Written as DNA, the CDR3 is TGCGCCAGCAGCCAGACTTGGACCCGGGGCACCGGGGAGCTGTTTTTT. The encoded protein is CASSQTWTRGTGELFF.

The chain has TRBV3-1 (or the pseudogene TRBV3-2) and TRBJ1-3; D gene uncertain. Trimming cost V 1 base and J 1 base, with 8 bases left between them. This CDR3 is built from 15 residues. CDR1 is LGHDT, CDR2 YNNKEL, per germline (reference sequence). CDR3 protein: CASSQGPGSGNTIYF. The DNA for the CDR3 is TGTGCCAGCAGCCAAGGCCCCGGATCTGGAAACACCATATATTTT.

This sequence joins TRBV6-2 or TRBV6-3 and TRBJ2-1, with D maybe TRBD2 (5 bases). V was cut by 6 bases and J by 4 bases, with 13 bases left in between. Germline V gives CDR1 MNHEY, CDR2 SVGEGT. This CDR3 is built from 14 residues. The CDR3 DNA sequence: TGTGCCAGCAGCCCGGGGTTTGCATACAATGAGCAGTTCTTC. This gives the protein CASSPGFAYNEQFF.

The chain recombines TRBV7-3 with TRBJ1-2; D is possibly TRBD1 (5 bases). Trimming took off 3 bases at V and 5 bases at J, with 10 bases between the two ends. This CDR3 region has 13 residues. In germline, CDR1 is SGHTA, CDR2 FQGTGA. Here the CDR3 DNA reads TGTGCCAGCAGCTTGGCCGGGGGGTATGGCTACACCTTC. It specifies CASSLAGGYGYTF.

In DNA form, the CDR3 reads TGCGCCAGCAGCGCGGCGTGGGGCGCAGAATACAAGCAGTACTTC. Amino acid sequence: CASSAAWGAEYKQYF. V gene TRBV4-3 combines with J gene TRBJ2-7; weak D call: TRBD1 (5 bases). The CDR3 loop spans 15 amino acids. Germline V gene lookup returns CDR1 LGHNA and CDR2 YSLEER. Trimming removed 5 bases from V and 8 bases from J, with 22 bases in between.

The chain has TRBV29-1 and TRBJ1-3, with a tentative D call TRBD1 (5 bases). Trimming stripped 4 bases from V and 4 bases from J, with 17 bases between. This CDR3 is 15 amino acids long. The germline V gene has CDR1 SQVTM and CDR2 ANQGSEA. CDR3 sequence: CSVGSGAVGGNTIYF. The CDR3 DNA reads as TGCAGCGTTGGTTCCGGGGCCGTTGGAGGAAACACCATATATTTT.

The chain uses TRBV12-3 or TRBV12-4 and TRBJ1-1; D is undetermined. This CDR3 comprises 13 residues. V was trimmed by 5 bases and J by 6 bases, leaving 13 bases between them. The CDR3 loop reads CASSPPLGAEAFF. The CDR3 region has the DNA TGTGCCAGCAGTCCGCCACTGGGAGCTGAAGCTTTCTTT.

This chain links TRBV27 with TRBJ1-1, with 7 bases fitting TRBD1. Unmatched junction bases numbered 1, after V lost 6 bases and J lost 0 bases. This CDR3 has 13 amino acids. CDR1 and CDR2 (germline): MNHEY, SMNVEV (reference sequence). CDR3 coding DNA: TGTGCCAGCAGGGGACAGTTGAACACTGAAGCTTTCTTT. Residues: CASRGQLNTEAFF.

This clone was recorded a few times. This rearrangement joins TRBV7-2 to TRBJ1-2, with D unclear. This CDR3 has 14 amino acids. CDR1 is SGHTA and CDR2 is FQGNSA in the germline V gene. V lost 7 bases to trimming and J lost 7 bases, with 19 bases between them. The CDR3 DNA follows: TGTGCCAGCACCCCTCGGGCAGAAAAAACTGGCTACACCTTC. This codes for CASTPRAEKTGYTF.

By frequency in the sample, this clone is medium-sized. The chain links TRBV4-2 to TRBJ2-7, with D perhaps given as TRBD1 or TRBD2 (6 bases each). The CDR3 spans 16 residues. Trimming shortened V by 0 bases and J by 5 bases, and 17 bases separated the two germline ends. Per the germline V gene, CDR1 is LGHNA and CDR2 is YNFKEQ. The CDR3 is CASSQEGGQGGNEQYF. The CDR3 nucleotides are TGTGCCAGCAGCCAAGAAGGGGGTCAGGGAGGAAACGAGCAGTACTTC.

CDR3 residues: CASIPGGRDPSGFHGYTF. The CDR3 nucleotides read TGTGCCAGCATACCTGGGGGCAGGGACCCGTCTGGCTTTCATGGCTACACCTTC. V usage is TRBV28 and J usage is TRBJ1-2; TRBD1 is a possible D gene (6 bases). This CDR3 comprises 18 residues. Trimming removed 7 bases from V and 6 bases from J, with 30 bases in between. The germline V gene encodes CDR1 MDHEN and CDR2 SYDVKM.

This clone has only a few counts. Other nucleotide sequences in the sample specify the same CDR3. This rearrangement joins TRBV11-3 to TRBJ2-7; D remains ambiguous. Per germline, CDR1 SGHNT and CDR2 YENEEA. CDR3 length: 12 residues. The V end was cut by 5 bases, the J end by 5 bases, with 10 bases between. The CDR3 nucleotides are TGTGCCAGCAGCCCCGGGTCGGACGAGCAGTACTTC. Translating it yields CASSPGSDEQYF.

The chain joins TRBV11-2 to TRBJ1-3; D is possibly TRBD1 (6 bases). Per the germline V gene, CDR1 is SGHAT and CDR2 is FQNNGV. This CDR3 is 15 amino acids long. The V end lost 3 bases, the J end lost 0 bases, and 9 bases lay between the germline ends. For the CDR3, the DNA is TGTGCCAGCAGCTTGGGACACCACTCTGGAAACACCATATATTTT. Translation gives CASSLGHHSGNTIYF. The full variable domain, in which reference TRBV11-2 and TRBJ1-3 provide the parts outside the CDR3, is EAGVAQSPRYKIIEKRQSVAFWCNPISGHATLYWYQQILGQGPKLLIQFQNNGVVDDSQLPKDRFSAERLKGVDSTLKIQPAKLEDSAVYLCASSLGHHSGNTIYFGEGSWLTVV.